This T cell receptor (beta chain) comes out of a study of early T cells in non-severe SARS-CoV-2 infection. Across the study: With bulk RNA from unsorted whole blood as input, sequencing yielded unpaired chains.

This clonotype was recorded a few times. No antigen is known for it. This CDR3 region has 12 residues. Germline V gives CDR1 GTSNPN, CDR2 SVGIG (reference sequence). V shed 5 bases and J shed 1 base, with 8 bases lying between them. General study results and limits: Anti-spike CD8 responses were favored in VDJdb matching, and private and CD4 specificities were missed.

Unique molecular identifiers were added to individual cDNA molecules. TCRdb redid the calling of the 5' RACE reads with MiXCR, one entry per CDR3 protein. The table includes about 92,000 distinct CDR3 sequences, 16% detected once. The material sequenced was whole blood. The receptor comes from an adult who was a healthcare worker with PCR-confirmed SARS-CoV-2 infection or an uninfected control (not recorded which). The genes are TRBV30 and TRBJ1-1; D unresolved. CDR3 protein: CAWDAGNTEAFF. DNA for the CDR3: TGTGCCTGGGACGCAGGGAACACTGAAGCTTTCTTT. Using reference TRBV30 and TRBJ1-1 for the parts outside the CDR3, the full variable domain is SQTIHQWPATLVQPVGSPLSLECTVEGTSNPNLYWYRQAAGRGLQLLFYSVGIGQISSEVPQNLSASRPQDRQFILSSKKLLLSDSGFYLCAWDAGNTEAFFGQGTRLTVV.